This T cell receptor beta chain comes out of a study of blood T cell repertoires in COVID-19. About the research overall: COVID-19 samples collected from the United States, Italy and Spain covered acute and convalescent phases. The analysed material was cDNA or gDNA that came from T cells, B-cell-depleted T cells, or PBMCs.

Trimming pared 3 bases from V and 3 bases from J, leaving 9 bases between. Germline V lookup: CDR1 DFQATT, CDR2 SNEGSKA (reference sequence). The length of the CDR3 is 12 residues. Authors' processing steps: Estimation of nucleated cell counts was performed using reference gene primer amplification. Here immunoSEQ multiplex PCR was the method, and the copy in TCRdb shows in-frame clones only, minus some. The V and J calls and clone size were taken over from that table, and D and trimming were inferred from the DNA. The table lists around 200,000 clones, around 88% of them singletons. The origin of this receptor is a woman between 50 and 59 years old with acute or convalescent COVID-19. The genes are TRBV20-1 and TRBJ2-7; a possible D gene is TRBD1 (5 bases). The specimen was peripheral blood. CDR3 sequence (DNA): TGCAGTGCTAGTGTTGACAGCTACGAGCAGTACTTC. The encoded protein is CSASVDSYEQYF.